This T cell receptor (beta chain) was captured by sequencing in a study of T-cell reconstitution after alpha-beta-depleted transplantation in children listed by TCRdb under 2016. About the full investigation: Using TCR repertoire profiling, the study quantitatively followed how T-cell immune reconstitution unfolded in children after TCRalphabeta/CD19-depleted allogeneic hematopoietic cell transplantation.

Relative to germline, V is 5 bases shorter and J is 9 bases shorter, with 17 bases between their ends. The cysteine opens and the phenylalanine closes a CDR3 of 14 amino acids. The kept DNA is CDR3 alone, 42 bases in frame from the first base. The germline V gene yields SGHTA for CDR1 and FQGNSA for CDR2. With respect to this clonotype: Its recognized antigen is unknown. Nothing much larger sits one base from this clone, and base qualities are not available.

Library preparation was by PCR. The data were produced on an Illumina HiSeq 2500. TCR library preparation used molecular barcoding, with unique molecular identifiers applied to normalize quantification of the TCRbeta repertoire. TCRdb redid the processing of the public reads, applying fastp at Q25 and MiXCR, and retained in-frame beta chains. Rows merge per CDR3 protein into single entries with the most common DNA and genes. In this sample the table shows 250,000 to 300,000 distinct CDR3 sequences, 9.5% to 10% of which occur a single time. 10% of the sample is taken by the ten largest. This TCR was recovered from a human donor who donated a stem cell graft to a child with SCID. The chain employs TRBV7-2 and TRBJ2-1; the D segment could be TRBD1, given 6 matching bases. The sequenced sample was PBMCs from the stem cell graft donor, obtained from the stem cell graft. The DNA reads as follows: TGTGCCAGCAGCCCATACAGGGAAGTGGGTGAGCAGTTCTTC. Its translation reads: CASSPYREVGEQFF.